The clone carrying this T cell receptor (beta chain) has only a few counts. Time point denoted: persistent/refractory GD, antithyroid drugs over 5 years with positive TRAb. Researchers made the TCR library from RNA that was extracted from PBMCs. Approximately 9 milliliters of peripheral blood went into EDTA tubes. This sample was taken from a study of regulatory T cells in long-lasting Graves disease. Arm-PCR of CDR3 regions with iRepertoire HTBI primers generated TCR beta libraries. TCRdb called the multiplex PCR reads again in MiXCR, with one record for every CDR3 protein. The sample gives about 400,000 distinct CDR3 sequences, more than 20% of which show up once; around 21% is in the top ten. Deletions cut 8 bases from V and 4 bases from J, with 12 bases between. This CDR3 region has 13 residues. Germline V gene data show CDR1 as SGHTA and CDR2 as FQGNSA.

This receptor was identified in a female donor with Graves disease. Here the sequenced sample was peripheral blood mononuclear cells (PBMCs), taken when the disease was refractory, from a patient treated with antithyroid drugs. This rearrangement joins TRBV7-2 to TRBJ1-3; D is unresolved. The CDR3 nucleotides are TGTGCCAGCGGAGATCTTAGGGGAAACACCATATATTTT. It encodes CASGDLRGNTIYF.